The next 15 T cell receptor beta chains were all read from a single sample in a study of early T cells in non-severe SARS-CoV-2 infection. TCRdb fed the 5' RACE reads into MiXCR, producing one record per CDR3 protein. This sample yields some 64,000 distinct CDR3 sequences, of which 9% to 10% are seen a single time; 15% to 17% belongs to the top ten. This sample comprised whole blood, obtained at baseline. The receptor set was obtained from an adult who was a healthcare worker with PCR-confirmed SARS-CoV-2 infection or an uninfected control (not recorded which).

There are many counts of this clonotype. For the CDR3, the DNA is TGTGCCAGCAGCCCCCCTTTTTCGGACGAGCAGTACTTC. This sequence encodes CASSPPFSDEQYF. This chain links TRBV7-8 with TRBJ2-7; D is undetermined. Germline V gene sequence: CDR1 SGHVS, CDR2 FQNEAQ. Between the trimmed V and J ends, which lost 5 bases and 5 bases, there was a span of 13 bases. CDR3 length: 13 amino acids.

This clonotype was recorded a few times. The chain links TRBV15 to TRBJ2-3; D remains unclear. The V gene's germline CDR1 is LNHNV and CDR2 YYDKDF (reference sequence). V lost 0 bases and J 2 bases, leaving 9 bases between the germline ends. The CDR3 extends over 15 amino acids. The CDR3 nucleotides read TGTGCCACCAGCAGAGACCCTGGTTACACAGATACGCAGTATTTT. The encoded protein is CATSRDPGYTDTQYF.

This clonotype was counted many times. The rearrangement links TRBV12-3 or TRBV12-4 to TRBJ1-4; D is uncertain. This CDR3 is built from 18 residues. V was cut by 1 base and J by 4 bases, with 19 bases left in between. The CDR3 bases are TGTGCCAGCAGTTTAGAGGGTATGAACGGACGTGGTAATGAAAAACTGTTTTTT. It is translated as CASSLEGMNGRGNEKLFF.

This clonotype was seen more than once but under ten times. The CDR3 sequence is CATSRDFSTGTFDEQYF. DNA of the CDR3: TGTGCCACCAGCAGAGATTTTTCGACAGGGACCTTTGACGAGCAGTACTTC. The chain combines TRBV15 with TRBJ2-7; 7 nucleotides align to TRBD1. J gave up 5 bases and V 0 bases, and 13 bases lay outside the gene matches. This CDR3 spans 17 amino acids. The germline V gene encodes CDR1 LNHNV and CDR2 YYDKDF (reference sequence).

The rearrangement joins TRBV6-2 or TRBV6-3 to TRBJ2-1; 8 bases are a match to TRBD1. V lost 6 bases and J lost 9; bases outside the gene matches: 10. CDR1 is MNHEY, CDR2 SVGEGT, per germline. The CDR3 loop spans 14 amino acids. Here the CDR3 reads CASRRTGRGIEQFF. DNA for the CDR3: TGTGCCAGCAGAAGGACAGGGCGCGGGATTGAGCAGTTCTTC.

This clonotype has a handful of counts. The chain joins TRBV27 to TRBJ2-7; 8 positions match TRBD2. From germline, CDR1 is MNHEY and CDR2 SMNVEV (reference sequence). J gave up 2 bases and V 8 bases, and 14 bases lay outside the gene matches. The CDR3 totals 16 residues. CDR3 sequence: CASRDRPGTRAYEQYF. The CDR3 nucleotides read TGTGCCAGCCGGGATCGCCCCGGGACTAGAGCCTACGAGCAGTACTTC.

This clonotype has just a few counts. V and J are TRBV7-8 and TRBJ1-2; D remains unclear. Per germline, CDR1 SGHVS and CDR2 FQNEAQ. The CDR3 runs to 15 residues. With 1 base removed from V and 8 bases from J, the gap between germline ends came to 17 bases. This CDR3 reads CASSLERDSIGGYTF. The CDR3, as DNA: TGTGCCAGCAGCTTAGAACGGGATTCTATCGGCGGCTACACCTTC.

The chain joins TRBV20-1 to TRBJ2-3; D possibly uses TRBD1 or TRBD2 (6 bases each). V gave up 2 bases and J gave up 0 bases, with 15 bases separating them. CDR1 is DFQATT, CDR2 SNEGSKA, per germline (reference sequence). There are 16 residues in the CDR3. CDR3 sequence reads: CSARPLRGRSTDTQYF. The CDR3 coding sequence is TGCAGTGCTAGACCCCTTAGGGGGAGGAGCACAGATACGCAGTATTTT.

A few counts support this clonotype. The chain is built from TRBV20-1 and TRBJ1-1; D might be TRBD1 (5 bases). The CDR3 totals 16 residues. The germline V gene has CDR1 DFQATT and CDR2 SNEGSKA (reference sequence). V lost 3 bases and J 0 bases, leaving 17 bases between the germline ends. The CDR3 sequence is CSASLSGAVMNTEAFF. In DNA form, the CDR3 reads TGCAGTGCTAGTTTGTCCGGGGCAGTCATGAACACTGAAGCTTTCTTT.

This clonotype occurred many times. The rearrangement joins TRBV28 to TRBJ2-1; D is uncertain. The CDR3 sequence is 15 residues long. From germline, CDR1 is MDHEN and CDR2 SYDVKM. The V and J ends lost 6 bases and 5 bases respectively, with 17 bases between them. In DNA form, the CDR3 reads TGTGCCAGCAGCCCCGGGCGTCCAGGAGACAATGAGCAGTTCTTC. It encodes CASSPGRPGDNEQFF.

This clonotype appeared a few times. This chain links TRBV7-2 with TRBJ2-3; 10 positions agree with TRBD2. The germline CDR1 and CDR2 sequences are SGHTA and FQGNSA. V dropped 1 base and J dropped 0; count of bases not matched to a gene: 13. This CDR3 is 20 amino acids long. DNA for the CDR3: TGTGCCAGCAGCTTAGTTGGGACTAGCGTGAGTACGGGCAGCACAGATACGCAGTATTTT. Protein sequence: CASSLVGTSVSTGSTDTQYF. The entire variable domain, with the rest obtained from reference TRBV7-2 and TRBJ2-3, is as follows: GAGVSQSPSNKVTEKGKDVELRCDPISGHTALYWYRQSLGQGLEFLIYFQGNSAPDKSGLPSDRFSAERTGGSVSTLTIQRTQQEDSAVYLCASSLVGTSVSTGSTDTQYFGPGTRLTVL.

The genes are TRBV20-1 and TRBJ1-1, with D possibly being TRBD1 (5 bases). Trimming pared 6 bases from V and 1 base from J, leaving 15 bases between. Germline CDR1 DFQATT, CDR2 SNEGSKA (reference sequence). This CDR3 spans 14 amino acids. The CDR3 sequence: CSATSGTANTEAFF. The CDR3 DNA is TGCAGTGCCACTTCCGGGACGGCGAACACTGAAGCTTTCTTT.

This clonotype has a count of ten or more. The genes are TRBV6-5 and TRBJ2-7; 7 nucleotides line up with TRBD1. The V gene's germline CDR1 is MNHEY and CDR2 SVGAGI. Trimming took 5 bases from V and 4 from J; bases not matched to a gene: 8. The CDR3 spans 14 residues. The CDR3 sequence is CASSTGTAIYEQYF. In nucleotides, the CDR3 is TGTGCCAGCAGTACCGGGACAGCAATTTACGAGCAGTACTTC.

This clonotype was recorded many times. J is TRBJ2-6 and V is TRBV9; D gene ambiguous. CDR3 length: 15 amino acids. V was clipped by 1 base and J by 0 bases, with 5 bases between them. Germline V CDR1 and CDR2: SGDLS, YYNGEE. The CDR3 is CASSVTGSGANVLTF. The CDR3 nucleotides read TGTGCCAGCAGCGTAACTGGCTCTGGGGCCAACGTCCTGACTTTC.

Many counts were recorded for this clonotype. The chain uses TRBV7-2 and TRBJ1-3; D is possibly TRBD1 (6 bases). Germline-derived CDR1 and CDR2 are SGHTA and FQGNSA. The CDR3 spans 15 residues. The ends were cut back, 5 bases at V and 0 bases at J, with 11 bases in the middle. CDR3 in DNA: TGTGCCAGCAGCCCCCAGGGGACCTCTGGAAACACCATATATTTT. Its translation: CASSPQGTSGNTIYF.